Each of the 8 T cell receptor beta chains below was sequenced from the same sample in a study of CD8 T cells in Susac syndrome. Reverse transcription of about 0.5 to 1 ug RNA used random hexamers. TCRdb passed the immunoSEQ multiplex PCR reads through MiXCR, listing each CDR3 protein once. The sample records under 70,000 distinct CDR3 sequences, around 94% being singletons. The sample taken for sequencing was CD8+ T cells from PBMCs. These TCRs come from a human donor in good health.

V is TRBV6-1 and J is TRBJ2-7; 7 bases map to TRBD2. Germline trimming cut 7 bases from V and 0 bases from J; bases unmatched to any gene: 9. The germline gives CDR1 MNHNS, CDR2 SASEGT. CDR3 length: 15 amino acids. The CDR3 region is CASKPSGESSYEQYF. In nucleotides, the CDR3 is TGTGCCAGCAAACCCAGCGGGGAAAGCTCCTACGAGCAGTACTTC.

This chain connects TRBV6-6 to TRBJ2-7; 7 nucleotides line up with TRBD2. This CDR3 region has 15 residues. With 0 bases clipped from V and 2 bases from J, the junction kept 4 bases outside the gene matches. Germline-derived CDR1 and CDR2 are MNHNY and SVGAGI (reference sequence). CDR3 nucleotide sequence: TGTGCCAGCAGTTACTCGAATGCGGGGGCCTACGAGCAGTACTTC. This codes for CASSYSNAGAYEQYF.

The genes are TRBV3-1 and TRBJ2-2, with D perhaps matching TRBD2 (6 bases). Germline CDR1 and CDR2: LGHDT and YNNKEL (reference sequence). The CDR3 totals 14 residues. Trimming left V 4 bases short and J 6 bases short, with 12 bases between. Here the CDR3 reads CASSPPRGSGELFF. The CDR3 coding sequence is TGTGCCAGCAGCCCCCCTCGGGGGTCCGGGGAGCTGTTTTTT.

The V and J genes are TRBV7-9 and TRBJ1-2; no clear D. The CDR3 covers 16 residues. Germline V gene sequence: CDR1 SEHNR, CDR2 FQNEAQ (reference sequence). V was clipped by 4 bases and J by 0 bases, with 15 bases between them. CDR3 region: CASSSRTRTANYGYTF. CDR3 in DNA: TGTGCCAGCAGCTCGAGGACCAGAACTGCTAACTATGGCTACACCTTC.

The chain recombines TRBV2 with TRBJ2-5; the D is unclear. CDR3 length equals 15 residues. Germline V gives CDR1 SNHLY, CDR2 FYNNEI. Trimming left V 4 bases short and J 2 bases short, with 14 bases between. CDR3 sequence reads: CASSAAAVPQETQYF. CDR3 in DNA: TGTGCCAGCAGTGCGGCGGCGGTACCTCAAGAGACCCAGTACTTC.

V is TRBV12-3 or TRBV12-4 and J is TRBJ2-3, with TRBD2 matching 9 bases. J was trimmed by 6 bases and V by 3 bases; bases with no gene match: 7. This CDR3 region has 15 residues. CDR3: CASSFGGGASDTQYF. The CDR3 nucleotides read TGTGCCAGCAGTTTCGGCGGGGGGGCCTCGGATACGCAGTATTTT.

The chain has TRBV10-3 and TRBJ2-1, with 7 bases identical to TRBD1. The CDR3 covers 17 residues. The germline V gene has CDR1 ENHRY and CDR2 SYGVKD. V trimming: 2 bases; J trimming: 2 bases; junction bases outside the gene matches: 9. For the CDR3, the DNA is TGTGCCATCAGTGAGCGGGGCGACAGGGCGGCCTACAATGAGCAGTTCTTC. This codes for CAISERGDRAAYNEQFF.

This rearrangement joins TRBV27 to TRBJ1-1; D is uncertain. This CDR3 is 14 amino acids long. Germline loops: CDR1 MNHEY, CDR2 SMNVEV (reference sequence). With 2 bases removed from V and 3 bases from J, the gap between germline ends came to 10 bases. This CDR3 is CASSLDGGYTEAFF. The CDR3 nucleotides read TGTGCCAGCAGTTTAGACGGCGGATACACTGAAGCTTTCTTT.